This note documents a single T cell receptor (beta chain) sequence. This clone has only a few counts. Its binding antigen is unknown. Base qualities are not recorded, but no much larger clone differs from it by a single base. The protocol used for the library was the immunoSEQ multiplex PCR assay. The multiplex PCR relied on a mix of 60 forward primers for TCR Vbeta segments and 13 reverse primers for TCR Jbeta segments. A multiplex PCR assay on genomic DNA amplified the CDR3 region of rearranged TCR beta genes. On the Illumina HiSeq System, the amplified TCR beta libraries were sequenced as 87-base-pair reads. The original pipeline was this. A later analysis tallied roughly 78 million unique TCR beta chains across the 666 repertoires, and about 10 million of those chains were shared by two or more donors. Raw reads were error-corrected and collapsed into unique sequences with a nearest-neighbor algorithm that merged closely related sequences to remove PCR and sequencing errors. V, D and J gene segments were assigned by aligning CDR3 sequences to IMGT reference sequences. For a sequence to be retained, a match of at least six nucleotides to both a V gene segment and a J gene segment was required. A rearrangement counted as productive if the CDR3 had no stop codons and remained in frame with V and J, and every other rearrangement counted as non-productive. CDR3 was defined according to IMGT convention as the region running from the second conserved V-encoded cysteine to the conserved J-encoded phenylalanine. In an earlier analysis of just under 600 of the donors, sequences lacking an unambiguous match to a single V gene segment were excluded. An earlier analysis of 550 to 650 of the donors classified V segments as functional when productive rearrangements were above 56.7% and as segregating when the standard deviation between donors was above 5%. A statistical classification framework was built for diagnosing cytomegalovirus status from the catalog of TCR beta chain sequences. In a later analysis, TCR nucleotide sequences were compared against IMGT/GENE-DB human TR gene sequences so that V and J genes could be assigned. In a later analysis, CDR3 sequences and most-parsimonious VDJ recombination scenarios were assigned using the TCRdist pipeline. In a later analysis, every TCR beta chain was defined by the combination of its CDR3 amino acid sequence and its V-gene family, and reads without a unique V-gene family were dropped. A later analysis removed 500 to 650 highly shared, low-generation-probability nucleotide sequences to deal with suspected cross-contamination and a sequencing artifact. In a later analysis, a clonal expansion index was calculated for each public chain from normalized within-repertoire ranks of inferred template counts. In a later analysis, generation probabilities were computed using a VDJ recombination model fitted to out-of-frame rearrangements, and the results were checked against IGoR. A later analysis scored TCR-TCR, TCR-HLA and TCR-CMV co-occurrence with hypergeometric tests, applying a repertoire-size bias correction to TCR pairs. A later analysis estimated false discovery rates by permuting HLA or CMV assignments 20 times. In a later analysis, co-occurring TCRs were grouped using DBSCAN, and TCRdist sequence similarity was added for clustering within HLA-allele-positive subsets. For co-occurrence clustering, repertoires with fewer than 30,000 or more than 120,000 public chains were excluded, along with roughly 5 repertoires with anomalous nucleotide sharing. In its TCRdb copy, this immuneACCESS table keeps in-frame sequences only and misses some clones. Where compared with another copy, unresolved V genes explain less than half of these, and the others have no known cause. That table is the source of V, J and clone size, and D and trimming were worked out from the DNA. The sample table shows roughly 130,000 clones, and 74% are seen once. The leading ten clones occupy almost 6% of the sample.

The cohort comprised around 690 healthy bone marrow donors. At the time of sampling, all cohort members were nominally healthy, though unrecorded immune exposures were likely present. The donor tested CMV seropositive and was one of the 289 seropositive cohort members. A peripheral blood sample was collected from each donor, and TCR beta sequencing was performed on peripheral blood mononuclear cells. The Qiagen DNeasy Blood Extraction Kit was used to extract genomic DNA from the blood cell samples. The source of the sample is a study of cytomegalovirus exposure and HLA in healthy donors (dated by TCRdb to the late 2010s). About the full investigation: According to an earlier analysis of 587 of the donors, about 179 million T cells yielded roughly 110 million unique TCR beta sequences and roughly 280 Gb of sequence data. Roughly 300 gigabases of sequencing data and 75 million to 85 million unique TCR sequences made up an early release that covered approximately 620 HLA-typed donors. Among the 398 genotyped donors, around 81% belonged to the genetic ancestry cluster associated with self-reported Caucasian donors. The study aimed to test whether cataloging public T cell receptors could reveal signatures of past pathogen exposure. The study profiled the T cell repertoires of fewer than 850 subjects by immunosequencing and related them to cytomegalovirus serostatus. Along with the roughly 710-subject first cohort, a separate validation cohort of some 130 different subjects was used. The study combined high-throughput TCR immunosequencing, statistical association of individual TCRs with disease status, and machine learning to predict cytomegalovirus infection status. To study patterns of TCR occurrence, a later analysis re-analyzed previously published TCR beta repertoires from 666 donors and added high-resolution HLA genotyping. Rather than drawing on any new phenotypic data, the later analysis identified candidate immune exposures from TCR beta sequences and the way those sequences occurred across donors. An earlier analysis of 500 to 750 of the donors applied high-throughput TCR beta sequencing to assess whether each TCR beta V gene segment acted as functional or pseudogenic. Donor age, sex, ethnicity and CMV serostatus were collected together with the repertoire data. A later genetic analysis took genome-wide SNP genotypes for about three fifths of the 666 donors and used that subset as a discovery cohort. Every discovery cohort repertoire had been produced on one sequencing platform. Class I and class II HLA loci were covered by the typing at four-digit resolution. Typing coverage differed by locus: A, B, C, DRB1 and DQB1 were typed in about 620-630 donors, DQA1 in 522, DPA1 in approximately 600, and DPB1 in approximately 450. Roughly 5 DR-DQ haplotypes were treated as single units for association and clustering because of strong linkage in the cohort. Among around 400 genotyped donors of the cohort, an average of around 240,000 unique TCR beta nucleotide sequences were sequenced per donor, roughly 18% of them non-productive. Paper-wide results and their limitations: In a later analysis, the rate of TCR association differed among HLA loci, with DRB1 alleles having the most associated TCRs and HLA-C alleles having the fewest. In the study, around 150 TCR beta chains were listed as associated with cytomegalovirus. Some IMGT-functional V segments, including TRBV6-2 and TRBV6-3, could not be told apart with the 87-base-pair reads, so those segments were excluded. HLA typing was unavailable for some donors at each locus, so association tests used only the typed subset. In both the original and validation cohorts, the classifier was reported to diagnose cytomegalovirus status with high specificity and sensitivity. A later genetic analysis associated a missense DCLRE1C variant with V-gene and J-gene trimming of TCR beta chains, and an independent cohort replicated the association. The presence/absence analyses assumed that sequencing depth was roughly uniform across donors, and that assumption may not be true. The earlier analysis of about 600 of the donors excluded roughly 17 rarely observed V segments, including chromosome 9 orphons, because counts were too low. A later analysis associated 15,000 or so TCR beta sequences with specific HLA alleles at a false discovery rate of 0.05. This cohort had only TCR beta chains sequenced, and the lack of alpha or paired-chain data limited which features could be detected. The authors suggested that the approach could potentially be extended to other disease states and immunological phenotypes. When HLA alleles, especially DR and DQ, strongly co-occurred, attributing TCR associations to individual alleles was difficult. A later analysis reported that several top co-occurrence clusters appeared linked to parvovirus B19, influenza, CMV and Epstein-Barr virus. A later analysis found that HLA-associated TCR beta chains were more clonally expanded and had lower generation probabilities than equally common non-associated chains. Compared with the roughly 600-donor mean, donors in an Asian-associated ancestry cluster had fewer N-insertions in productive TCRs, according to a later genetic analysis. In vitro tests confirmed that a few of the cytomegalovirus-associated TCR beta chains recognize cytomegalovirus antigens. A cluster of highly shared sequence variants was judged likely to represent a technical artifact of the sequencing pipeline. A later analysis found that most CMV-associated TCR beta chains appeared HLA-restricted, with HLA associations seemingly driven largely by CMV exposure. In an earlier analysis of approximately 590 of the donors, most TCR beta V segments appeared in productive rearrangements about 90% or about 30% of the time, broadly matching IMGT annotations. While some public TCRs were present in many individuals, most TCR sequences turned up only very rarely across donors. Correlated functional status among segregating V segments might reflect linkage disequilibrium, but an unknown experimental factor could not be ruled out. CMV serostatus was the only immune exposure information available for the cohort. A further reported finding was that TCR beta sequences accurately predicted the HLA-A and HLA-B alleles for most subjects in the first cohort.

The CDR3 has 13 amino acids, counting the end cysteine and phenylalanine. Only the CDR3 region is kept as DNA, spanning 39 bases read in frame from base 1. Between the V and J ends, shortened by 8 bases and 6 bases respectively, the junction contains 16 bases. Via the germline V gene, CDR1 is SNHLY and CDR2 FYNNEI. The sequence derives from a woman aged 50 to 60 in good health and CMV-seropositive. The chain couples TRBV2 to TRBJ1-2, with the D gene too uncertain to name. The specimen was PBMCs. CDR3 region: CASGRVPGNGYTF. At the DNA level, the sequence is TGTGCCAGCGGGCGAGTTCCGGGAAATGGCTACACCTTC.